This is a list of T cell receptor beta chains from one sample in a study of blood T cell repertoires in COVID-19. Generated by immunoSEQ multiplex PCR, the TCRdb table keeps only in-frame clones and is missing some. The table lists under 150,000 clones, 88% of them singletons, with less than 2% in the top ten. Sample: peripheral blood. The source is a human donor in a cohort sampled during active COVID-19. Both conserved end residues are trimmed from each CDR3. Fields, in order: J gene, CDR3 length, V gene, CDR3 protein.

TRBJ2-1 | 13 | TRBV2 | ASRGARRVYNEQF
TRBJ2-7 | 10 | TRBV5-1 | ASSWGGYEQY
TRBJ1-6 | 11 | TRBV6-4 | ASSDRGGSPLH
TRBJ2-1 | 10 | TRBV7-9 | ASSPTGEEQF
TRBJ2-7 | 11 | TRBV5-1 | ASSLRQAYEQY
TRBJ2-3 | 15 | TRBV6-2/TRBV6-3 | ASSYRDIRAGIDTQY
TRBJ2-3 | 13 | TRBV6-4 | ASSRQGGETDTQY
TRBJ2-7 | 13 | TRBV2 | ASSDSDRGWYEQY
TRBJ2-7 | 13 | TRBV6-5 | ASSYAPGQSYEQY
TRBJ2-1 | 12 | TRBV7-9 | ASRIAGGHNEQF
TRBJ2-7 | 15 | TRBV3-1/TRBV3-2 | ASSPRTSGTTSYEQY
TRBJ1-6 | 14 | TRBV5-1 | ASSDPGQGAETPLH
TRBJ1-6 | 12 | TRBV5-1 | ASTFGQTNSPLH
TRBJ2-7 | 12 | TRBV5-5 | ASSLDGGIYEQY
TRBJ2-5 | 14 | TRBV4-2 | ASSQRGGGASETQY
TRBJ1-1 | 9 | TRBV20-1 | SAQGVTEAF
TRBJ1-2 | 13 | TRBV2 | ASSERQGQIYGYI
TRBJ1-2 | 16 | TRBV5-6 | ASSLANSDGLTNYGYT
TRBJ1-4 | 12 | TRBV3-1/TRBV3-2 | ASSHTGINEKLF
TRBJ1-3 | 13 | TRBV5-1 | ASSLPQGSGNTIY
TRBJ2-5 | 10 | TRBV25-1 | ASSVTGETQY
TRBJ2-1 | 13 | TRBV27 | ASSLERLARNEQF
TRBJ2-1 | 10 | TRBV6-2/TRBV6-3 | ASSSREDEQF
TRBJ2-3 | 13 | TRBV15 | ATAGGLAPTDTQY
TRBJ1-5 | 13 | TRBV15 | ATSSFRDLGQPQH
TRBJ2-2 | 14 | TRBV18 | ASSPQSVTNAGELF
TRBJ2-7 | 12 | TRBV6-5 | ASTKGQGAGEQY
TRBJ1-6 | 12 | TRBV28 | ASSPTGAHSPLH
TRBJ1-3 | 12 | TRBV27 | ASSPRGYGNTIY
TRBJ1-2 | 13 | TRBV4-2 | ASSQDQGTNYGYT
TRBJ2-1 | 11 | TRBV2 | ASSLDRDNEQF
TRBJ2-1 | 9 | TRBV20-1 | SAREISQQF
TRBJ1-2 | 12 | TRBV5-6 | ASSAGRGGYGYT
TRBJ2-3 | 13 | TRBV5-4 | ASSLGRSSQDTQY
TRBJ2-2 | 12 | TRBV7-6 | ASSLAGGPGELF
TRBJ2-3 | 11 | TRBV3-1/TRBV3-2 | ASSQVSPDTQY
TRBJ1-5 | 12 | TRBV19 | ASSLGGYNQPQH
TRBJ2-7 | 8 | TRBV6-5 | ATLYYEQY
TRBJ1-1 | 12 | TRBV5-1 | ASSLTGTQDKAF
TRBJ1-6 | 12 | TRBV10-3 | AISVMDSNSPLH
TRBJ1-3 | 12 | TRBV2 | ASKPGDTGNTIY
TRBJ2-5 | 13 | TRBV19 | ASSLWDSRRETQY
TRBJ2-2 | 14 | TRBV7-2 | ASSLGGGSNTGELF
TRBJ2-3 | 13 | TRBV6-5 | ASSYRGKARDTQY
TRBJ2-1 | 13 | TRBV19 | ASSLRGQAYNEQF
TRBJ2-5 | 13 | TRBV5-1 | ASSLALAGRETQY
TRBJ1-1 | 12 | TRBV10-3 | AISEFQGSTEAF
TRBJ1-6 | 12 | TRBV5-8 | ASSLGLLNSPLH
TRBJ2-2 | 15 | TRBV5-1 | ASSLRLLAGVASELF
TRBJ1-5 | 13 | TRBV28 | ASTRTGDYNQPQH
TRBJ1-2 | 11 | TRBV6-5 | ASSYSSSGGYT
TRBJ1-1 | 14 | TRBV7-8 | ASSPRGGHMNTEAF
TRBJ2-7 | 13 | TRBV5-6 | ASSQLAGVTYEQY
TRBJ2-2 | 15 | TRBV11-2 | ASSLEPPSGGAGELF
TRBJ2-3 | 13 | TRBV23-1 | ASSWAGGRTDTQY
TRBJ2-2 | 14 | TRBV5-1 | ASRHGSGTGTGELF
TRBJ2-7 | 13 | TRBV19 | ASSRTSGRGYEQY